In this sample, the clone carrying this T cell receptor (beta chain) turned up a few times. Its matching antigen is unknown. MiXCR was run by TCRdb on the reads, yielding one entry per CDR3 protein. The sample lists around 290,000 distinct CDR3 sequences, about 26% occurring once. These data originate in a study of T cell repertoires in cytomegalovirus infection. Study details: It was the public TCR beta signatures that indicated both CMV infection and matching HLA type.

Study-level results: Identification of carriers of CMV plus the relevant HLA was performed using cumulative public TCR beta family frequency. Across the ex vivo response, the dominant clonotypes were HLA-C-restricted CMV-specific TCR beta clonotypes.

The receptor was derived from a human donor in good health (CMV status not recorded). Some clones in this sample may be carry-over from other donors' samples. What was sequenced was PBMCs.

The CDR3 sequence: CASSPERTSGGTGELFF. Here the CDR3 DNA reads TGTGCCAGTAGTCCGGAAAGAACTAGCGGGGGCACCGGGGAGCTGTTTTTT. This sequence joins TRBV19 and TRBJ2-2; TRBD2 agrees at 11 bases. The CDR3 runs to 17 residues. Trimming took 5 bases from V and 4 from J; bases not matched to a gene: 9. Germline values: CDR1 LNHDA, CDR2 SQIVND (reference sequence).